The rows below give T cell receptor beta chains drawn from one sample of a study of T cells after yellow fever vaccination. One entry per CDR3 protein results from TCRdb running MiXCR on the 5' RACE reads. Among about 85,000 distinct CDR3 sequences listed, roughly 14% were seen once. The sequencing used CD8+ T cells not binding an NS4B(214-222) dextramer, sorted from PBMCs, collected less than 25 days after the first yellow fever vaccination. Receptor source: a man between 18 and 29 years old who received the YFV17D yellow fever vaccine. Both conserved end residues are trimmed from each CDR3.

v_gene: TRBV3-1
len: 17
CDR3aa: ASSQGSPLAGASYNEQF

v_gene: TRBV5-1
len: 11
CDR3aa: ASSSTGDQPQH

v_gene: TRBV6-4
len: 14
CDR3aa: ASSASGGDSTDTQY

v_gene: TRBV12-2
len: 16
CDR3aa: ASRLGEPGTEIQETQY

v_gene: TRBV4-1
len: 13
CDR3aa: ASSQLGRNQETQY

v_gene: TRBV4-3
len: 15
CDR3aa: ASSQGGSGYSNQPQH

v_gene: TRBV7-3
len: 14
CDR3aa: ASSLTSGSGANVLT

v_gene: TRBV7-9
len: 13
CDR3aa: ASSLTQGTQVKAF

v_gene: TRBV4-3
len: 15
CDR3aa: ASSQEGLAKNTGELF

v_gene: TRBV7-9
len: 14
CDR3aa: ASSSLAGFNTGELF

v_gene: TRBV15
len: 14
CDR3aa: ATQDQPSGVPDTQY

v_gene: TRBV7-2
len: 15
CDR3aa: ASSFTRVGGSTDTQY

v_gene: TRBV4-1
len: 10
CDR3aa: ASSQDLRTIY

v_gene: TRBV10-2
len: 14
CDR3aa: ASSEATGLLSDTQY

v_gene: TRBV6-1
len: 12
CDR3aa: ASSPRPGYTEAF

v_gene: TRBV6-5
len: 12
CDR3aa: ASSYSGVYTEAF

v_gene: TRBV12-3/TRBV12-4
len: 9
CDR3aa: ASSLGVEQY

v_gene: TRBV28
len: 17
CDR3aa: ASSFATSGGQGVQETQY

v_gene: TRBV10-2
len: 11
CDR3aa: ASRQGKNTEAF

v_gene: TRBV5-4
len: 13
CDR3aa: ASSLVDRVTGELF

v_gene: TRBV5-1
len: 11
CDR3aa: ASSFTQNTEAF

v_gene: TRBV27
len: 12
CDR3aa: ASRPTGRPYEQY

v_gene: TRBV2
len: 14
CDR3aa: ASSETGTSSYNEQF

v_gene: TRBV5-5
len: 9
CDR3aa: ASSSRDREN

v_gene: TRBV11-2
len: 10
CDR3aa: ASSTGVLRAF

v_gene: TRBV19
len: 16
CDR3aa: ASSIGQGLGGFYNEQF

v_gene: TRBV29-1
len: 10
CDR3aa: SVEVRADERY

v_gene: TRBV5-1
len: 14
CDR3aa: ASSLGLGQGTYEQY

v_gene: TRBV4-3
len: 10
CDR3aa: ASSHSYEKLF

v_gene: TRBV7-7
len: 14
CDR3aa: ASSLALRGPYNEQF

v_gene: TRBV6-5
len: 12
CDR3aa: ASGKRGSNQPQH

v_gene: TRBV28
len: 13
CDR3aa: ASSLSDRVTDTQY

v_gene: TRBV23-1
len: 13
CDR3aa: ASSQQQGQAETQY

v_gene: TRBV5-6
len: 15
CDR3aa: ASSPETGPTVNTEAF

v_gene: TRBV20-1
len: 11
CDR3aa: SALDKPHYGYT

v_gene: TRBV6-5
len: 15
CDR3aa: ASSSLPVFAGAGELF

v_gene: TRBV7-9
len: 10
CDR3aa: ASSLDRQPQH

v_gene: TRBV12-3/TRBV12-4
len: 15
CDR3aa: ASSPATGGSNTGELF

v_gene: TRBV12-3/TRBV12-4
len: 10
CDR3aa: ASSPFRNEQF

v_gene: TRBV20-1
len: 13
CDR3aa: SARTGASLTDTQY

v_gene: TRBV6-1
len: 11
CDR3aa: ASRRGPGTEAF

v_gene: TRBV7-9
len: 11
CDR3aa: ASSLASTYEQY

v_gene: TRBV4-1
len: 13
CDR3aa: ASRPTGTDYQPQH

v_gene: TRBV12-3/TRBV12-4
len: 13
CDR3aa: ASSSDREGTGELF

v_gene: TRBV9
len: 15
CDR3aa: ASSVEGGLASTDTQY

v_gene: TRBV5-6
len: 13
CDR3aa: ASSLGPSSGNTIY

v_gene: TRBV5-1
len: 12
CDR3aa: ASSRGARRPEAF

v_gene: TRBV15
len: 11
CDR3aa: ATSMASNQPQH

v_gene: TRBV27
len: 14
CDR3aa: ASSLSSQLSSYEQY

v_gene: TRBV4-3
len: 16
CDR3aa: ASSQDRRLTSSYNEQF